Following are 21 T cell receptor beta chains from one sample sequenced in a study of T cell changes during pregnancy in multiple sclerosis. The protocol was immunoSEQ multiplex PCR, while the TCRdb copy is restricted to in-frame clones and leaves out a portion. The sample shows 35,000 or so clones, roughly 89% of them seen only once. The starting material was CD4+ T cells from peripheral blood mononuclear cells, obtained after pregnancy. Receptors were obtained from a female donor in good health, enrolled as a control in a pregnancy study.

This sequence joins TRBV20-1 and TRBJ2-5, with TRBD2 identical over 7 bases. V shed 8 bases, J shed 5 bases, and the junction held 5 bases outside the gene matches. The CDR3 length is 11 residues. CDR1 is DFQATT and CDR2 is SNEGSKA in the germline V gene (reference sequence). The CDR3 spells CSRVAGETQYF. As DNA, the CDR3 is TGCAGTCGGGTAGCGGGCGAGACCCAGTACTTC.

The CDR3 DNA follows: TGCGCCAGCAGCTTAGACACTACGGGGGACGAGCAGTACTTC. This sequence encodes CASSLDTTGDEQYF. This chain connects TRBV5-1 to TRBJ2-7, with D maybe TRBD2 (6 bases). Per the germline V gene, CDR1 is SGHRS and CDR2 is YFSETQ. The V and J ends lost 2 bases and 5 bases respectively, with 14 bases between them. There are 14 residues in the CDR3.

This chain joins TRBV28 and TRBJ1-6; no clear D. CDR1 is MDHEN and CDR2 is SYDVKM in the germline V gene. The CDR3 is made up of 16 amino acids. Trimming took 2 bases from V and 0 from J, leaving 8 bases between them. The CDR3 region is CASSLGRSSYNSPLHF. The CDR3 nucleotides read TGTGCCAGCAGTTTAGGCCGGAGCTCCTATAATTCACCCCTCCACTTT. The whole variable domain, filled in from reference TRBV28 and TRBJ1-6, reads DVKVTQSSRYLVKRTGEKVFLECVQDMDHENMFWYRQDPGLGLRLIYFSYDVKMKEKGDIPEGYSVSREKKERFSLILESASTNQTSMYLCASSLGRSSYNSPLHFGNGTRLTVT.

V usage is TRBV28 and J usage is TRBJ1-5, with 8 positions matching TRBD1. This CDR3 has 17 amino acids. Trimming at V came to 2 bases and at J to 9 bases, leaving 15 bases not matched to a gene. Germline lookup yields CDR1 MDHEN and CDR2 SYDVKM. The CDR3 spells CASSLNIRDRTLWPQHF. DNA of the CDR3: TGTGCCAGCAGTTTAAATATCCGGGACAGGACCTTATGGCCCCAGCATTTT.

The chain joins TRBV5-1 to TRBJ2-6; possibly TRBD2 for D (6 bases). The CDR3 extends over 19 amino acids. Trimming removed 2 bases from V and 0 bases from J, with 18 bases in between. Germline CDR1 and CDR2: SGHRS and YFSETQ. CDR3 coding DNA: TGCGCCAGCAGCTTCGGCGGCAGGGACTCTCCCTCTGGGGCCAACGTCCTGACTTTC. Translating it yields CASSFGGRDSPSGANVLTF. The variable domain in full, completed from reference TRBV5-1 and TRBJ2-6, reads KAGVTQTPRYLIKTRGQQVTLSCSPISGHRSVSWYQQTPGQGLQFLFEYFSETQRNKGNFPGRFSGRQFSNSRSEMNVSTLELGDSALYLCASSFGGRDSPSGANVLTFGAGSRLTVL.

The chain links TRBV6-1 to TRBJ1-3, with 7 positions matching TRBD1. CDR1 and CDR2 (germline): MNHNS, SASEGT. The J segment lost 11 bases and the V segment lost 1 base, leaving 5 bases of the junction unmatched. This CDR3 is built from 13 residues. CDR3 residues: CASSEGTGLAIYF. The CDR3, as DNA: TGTGCCAGCAGTGAAGGGACAGGCCTAGCCATATATTTT.

The chain combines TRBV19 with TRBJ2-1, with D possibly TRBD2 on 7 matching bases. Germline assignment: CDR1 LNHDA and CDR2 SQIVND (reference sequence). V shed 3 bases and J shed 0 bases, with 15 bases lying between them. This CDR3 has 17 residues. The CDR3 DNA reads TGTGCCAGTAGTATGGGGGCGGGAGCCCGCTCCTACAATGAGCAGTTCTTC. Protein: CASSMGAGARSYNEQFF.

V is TRBV7-2 and J is TRBJ2-6, with 8 bases matching TRBD1. J was trimmed by 0 bases and V by 5 bases; bases with no gene match: 3. This CDR3 comprises 16 residues. CDR1 is SGHTA and CDR2 is FQGNSA in the germline V gene. For the CDR3, the DNA is TGTGCCAGCAGCCCCACAGGGGGCTCTGGGGCCAACGTCCTGACTTTC. This encodes CASSPTGGSGANVLTF.

This chain uses TRBV11-1 with TRBJ1-2; D is ambiguous. CDR1 and CDR2 from the germline V gene are SGHAT and FQDESV (reference sequence). Trimming left V 5 bases short and J 4 bases short, with 14 bases between. The CDR3 has 14 residues. CDR3 DNA sequence: TGTGCCAGCAGCCCCGGACTGGGTCGCTATGGCTACACCTTC. Residues: CASSPGLGRYGYTF.

This clone has more than one count but fewer than ten. The chain links TRBV6-5 to TRBJ1-6; maybe TRBD1 (6 bases). The CDR3 loop spans 13 amino acids. Germline CDR1 reads MNHEY; CDR2 reads SVGAGI. The V and J ends lost 8 bases and 5 bases respectively, with 10 bases between them. Here the CDR3 DNA reads TGTGCCAGCGGGGCAGGGGATAATTCACCCCTCCACTTT. It specifies CASGAGDNSPLHF.

The chain couples TRBV7-3 to TRBJ1-1; D not certain. Per the germline V gene, CDR1 is SGHTA and CDR2 is FQGTGA. V was trimmed by 5 bases and J by 4 bases, leaving 11 bases between them. The CDR3 has 13 residues. CDR3 protein: CASSLGVSTEAFF. CDR3 DNA sequence: TGTGCCAGCAGCCTGGGCGTTAGCACTGAAGCTTTCTTT.

The chain is built from TRBV7-2 and TRBJ1-6; TRBD1 aligns across 7 bases. Germline CDR1 and CDR2: SGHTA and FQGNSA. CDR3 length: 15 amino acids. After removal of 2 bases from V and 4 bases from J, the junction contained 2 bases not matched to a gene. CDR3 nucleotides: TGTGCCAGCAGCTTAACAGGGGAATATAATTCACCCCTCCACTTT. As protein: CASSLTGEYNSPLHF.

This chain uses TRBV7-9 with TRBJ1-2; tentatively, D is TRBD1 (5 bases). This CDR3 has 12 residues. The germline gives CDR1 SEHNR, CDR2 FQNEAQ (reference sequence). V was trimmed by 3 bases and J by 7 bases, leaving 9 bases between them. The CDR3: CASSLSGGGYTF. The DNA of the CDR3 is TGTGCCAGCAGCTTGAGCGGGGGTGGCTACACCTTC.

This clone was seen a handful of times. V is TRBV5-1 and J is TRBJ2-7; 13 bases are a match to TRBD2. This CDR3 is built from 19 residues. Germline loops: CDR1 SGHRS, CDR2 YFSETQ. Trimming took 0 bases from V and 3 from J; bases not matched to a gene: 12. The CDR3 protein is CASSLGFPEGTSGIYEQYF. CDR3 in DNA: TGCGCCAGCAGCTTGGGCTTTCCGGAAGGGACTAGCGGGATCTACGAGCAGTACTTC. Full variable domain (outside the CDR3, taken from reference TRBV5-1 and TRBJ2-7): KAGVTQTPRYLIKTRGQQVTLSCSPISGHRSVSWYQQTPGQGLQFLFEYFSETQRNKGNFPGRFSGRQFSNSRSEMNVSTLELGDSALYLCASSLGFPEGTSGIYEQYFGPGTRLTVT.

The chain links TRBV7-3 to TRBJ1-1, with TRBD1 identical over 7 bases. With 4 bases clipped from V and 2 bases from J, the junction kept 4 bases outside the gene matches. CDR1 SGHTA and CDR2 FQGTGA come from the germline V gene. The CDR3 is 14 residues long. Here the CDR3 reads CASSSDRLNTEAFF. CDR3 sequence (DNA): TGTGCCAGCAGCTCGGACAGGCTTAACACTGAAGCTTTCTTT.

This rearrangement joins TRBV29-1 to TRBJ2-3; D gene ambiguous. V lost 4 bases and J 3 bases, leaving 11 bases between the germline ends. The CDR3 contains 13 residues. CDR1 is SQVTM, CDR2 ANQGSEA, per germline. The CDR3: CSVVEQNTDTQYF. Here the CDR3 DNA reads TGCAGCGTTGTCGAACAGAATACAGATACGCAGTATTTT.

This sequence joins TRBV15 and TRBJ1-3; perhaps TRBD1 as D (6 bases). CDR1 and CDR2 (germline): LNHNV, YYDKDF (reference sequence). The CDR3 contains 18 residues. Trimming cost V 3 bases and J 3 bases, with 21 bases left between them. CDR3 nucleotides: TGTGCCACCAGCAGTGCACCCAGTCGGGGGGCGGGTGGAAACACCATATATTTT. Its protein product is CATSSAPSRGAGGNTIYF.

The chain couples TRBV30 to TRBJ2-7, with 11 bases matching TRBD1. V dropped 1 base and J dropped 8; count of bases not matched to a gene: 4. The CDR3 extends over 13 amino acids. The V gene's germline CDR1 is GTSNPN and CDR2 SVGIG (reference sequence). The CDR3 region is CAWSGDRGGKQYF. CDR3 bases: TGTGCCTGGAGTGGGGACAGGGGGGGTAAGCAGTACTTC.

This chain joins TRBV5-4 and TRBJ1-4; TRBD1 matches at 8 bases. This CDR3 contains 13 residues. From germline, CDR1 is SGHNT and CDR2 YYREEE (reference sequence). Trimming took 10 bases from V and 10 from J; bases not matched to a gene: 12. The CDR3 DNA sequence: TGTGCCTACTACACCGACAGGGGCGGAAAACTGTTTTTT. This encodes CAYYTDRGGKLFF.

This clone was recorded once. The chain is built from TRBV4-1 and TRBJ2-7; possible D gene TRBD1, 6 bases. Germline CDR1 and CDR2: MGHRA and YSYEKL. Trimming stripped 3 bases from V and 2 bases from J, with 11 bases between. This CDR3 comprises 14 residues. The CDR3 spells CASSQETGPYEQYF. DNA of the CDR3: TGCGCCAGCAGCCAGGAGACAGGCCCCTACGAGCAGTACTTC.

This chain joins TRBV5-1 and TRBJ1-4; TRBD1 matches 8 bases. Germline-derived CDR1 and CDR2 are SGHRS and YFSETQ. The ends lost 4 bases at V and 0 bases at J; junction bases unmatched: 5. The length of the CDR3 is 16 residues. The CDR3 sequence: CASSPGQGATNEKLFF. CDR3 in DNA: TGCGCCAGCAGCCCTGGACAGGGAGCAACTAATGAAAAACTGTTTTTT.